A single sample gave rise to the 24 T cell receptor beta chains below, sequenced in a study of OX40 agonist ivuxolimab in advanced cancers. Generated by immunoSEQ multiplex PCR, the TCRdb table keeps only in-frame clones and is missing some. The profile shows fewer than 85,000 clones, approximately 83% of them singletons. The specimen comprised CD4+ or CD8+ T cells sorted from blood, sampled in a trial of the OX40 agonist ivuxolimab. The receptors were sampled from an adult with an advanced solid tumor such as melanoma, head and neck, liver or kidney cancer.

The genes are TRBV19 and TRBJ2-7; D ambiguous. V dropped 3 bases and J dropped 0 bases, with 12 bases sitting between them. The germline V gene has CDR1 LNHDA and CDR2 SQIVND (reference sequence). CDR3 length equals 15 residues. The CDR3 reads CASSIGQASSYEQYF. DNA for the CDR3: TGTGCCAGTAGTATTGGGCAAGCCTCCTCCTACGAGCAGTACTTC.

CDR3 protein: CASSIGGTGNGELFF. The DNA for the CDR3 is TGTGCCAGTAGTATAGGAGGGACTGGGAACGGGGAGCTGTTTTTT. The gene calls are TRBV19 and TRBJ2-2; possible D gene TRBD2, 6 bases. V shed 1 base and J shed 7 bases, with 13 bases lying between them. The CDR3 covers 15 residues. Looked up from germline, CDR1 is LNHDA and CDR2 is SQIVND (reference sequence).

The rearrangement links TRBV28 to TRBJ2-7, with D perhaps TRBD2 (5 bases). Germline V gene sequence: CDR1 MDHEN, CDR2 SYDVKM. The CDR3 extends over 15 amino acids. Trimming cost V 7 bases and J 3 bases, with 19 bases left between them. CDR3 nucleotide sequence: TGTGCCAGCACCGAGGGTCTCACACTCCTCTACGAGCAGTACTTC. It specifies CASTEGLTLLYEQYF.

This CDR3 is CASLDGRGTNEKLFF. The DNA of the CDR3 is TGTGCCAGCCTGGACGGGCGGGGAACTAATGAAAAACTGTTTTTT. The rearrangement uses TRBV19 and TRBJ1-4; unclear D gene. Trimming cost V 9 bases and J 1 base, with 15 bases left between them. The CDR3 has 15 amino acids. Germline V lookup: CDR1 LNHDA, CDR2 SQIVND (reference sequence).

This sequence joins TRBV9 and TRBJ1-2; tentative D call: TRBD1 (5 bases). Trimming removed 4 bases from V and 4 bases from J, with 14 bases in between. Per germline, CDR1 SGDLS and CDR2 YYNGEE. CDR3 length: 14 amino acids. The CDR3 nucleotides are TGTGCCAGCAGCTTACAGGAGGGCTTCTATGGCTACACCTTC. It yields the protein CASSLQEGFYGYTF.

DNA of the CDR3: TGTGCCAGCAGCCAGCGCTACGAGCAGTACTTC. Translating it yields CASSQRYEQYF. The rearrangement links TRBV7-3 to TRBJ2-7; unclear D gene. The CDR3 runs 11 residues. Between the trimmed V and J ends, which lost 5 bases and 3 bases, there was a span of 5 bases. CDR1 is SGHTA and CDR2 is FQGTGA in the germline V gene.

This chain uses TRBV28 with TRBJ2-1; D might be TRBD2 (5 bases). The CDR3 loop spans 15 amino acids. Germline V CDR1 and CDR2: MDHEN, SYDVKM. V was clipped by 6 bases and J by 5 bases, with 17 bases between them. The CDR3, as DNA: TGTGCCAGCAGATACTTAGCGAGTGGGCACAATGAGCAGTTCTTC. Amino acids: CASRYLASGHNEQFF.

The chain is built from TRBV6-5 and TRBJ2-2; D possibly uses TRBD1 or TRBD2 (5 bases each). The V end lost 0 bases, the J end lost 5 bases, and 13 bases lay between the germline ends. Germline V gives CDR1 MNHEY, CDR2 SVGAGI. This CDR3 comprises 16 residues. The CDR3 is CASSYSLERGTGELFF. Here the CDR3 DNA reads TGTGCCAGCAGTTACTCGTTGGAGAGGGGTACCGGGGAGCTGTTTTTT.

The rearrangement uses TRBV10-3 and TRBJ2-3; D is tentatively TRBD1 or TRBD2 (6 bases each). V lost 3 bases and J 2 bases, leaving 9 bases between the germline ends. The CDR3 spans 14 residues. The germline V gene encodes CDR1 ENHRY and CDR2 SYGVKD. The CDR3 bases are TGTGCCATCAGTGATCGGGGGCCCACAGATACGCAGTATTTT. Translating it yields CAISDRGPTDTQYF.

This chain uses TRBV10-2 with TRBJ1-1; possibly TRBD1 for D (6 bases). CDR3 size: 13 residues. V dropped 11 bases and J dropped 2 bases, with 15 bases sitting between them. Germline V lookup: CDR1 WSHSY, CDR2 SAAADI. The CDR3 is CAAQLQGNTEAFF. Here the CDR3 DNA reads TGCGCCGCCCAACTACAGGGAAACACTGAAGCTTTCTTT.

The rearrangement joins TRBV7-2 to TRBJ2-2; weak D call: TRBD2 (5 bases). V shed 3 bases and J shed 7 bases, with 15 bases lying between them. The CDR3 has 15 residues. Germline CDR1 SGHTA, CDR2 FQGNSA. The DNA of the CDR3 is TGTGCCAGCAGCTTGGGGAGAGTTGGAGACGGGGAGCTGTTTTTT. This encodes CASSLGRVGDGELFF. Based on the CDR3 plus reference TRBV7-2 and TRBJ2-2, the full variable domain is GAGVSQSPSNKVTEKGKDVELRCDPISGHTALYWYRQSLGQGLEFLIYFQGNSAPDKSGLPSDRFSAERTGGSVSTLTIQRTQQEDSAVYLCASSLGRVGDGELFFGEGSRLTVL.

The chain is built from TRBV7-9 and TRBJ1-2; D is uncertain. The germline CDR1 and CDR2 sequences are SEHNR and FQNEAQ (reference sequence). The CDR3 loop spans 14 amino acids. Trimming left V 1 base short and J 0 bases short, with 6 bases between. The CDR3 nucleotides are TGTGCCAGCAGCTTAGTTCAACCTAACTATGGCTACACCTTC. It translates to CASSLVQPNYGYTF.

The chain links TRBV19 to TRBJ2-5; 11 nucleotides align to TRBD1. The CDR3 sequence is 18 residues long. V lost 5 bases and J lost 2; bases outside the gene matches: 13. From germline, CDR1 is LNHDA and CDR2 SQIVND (reference sequence). CDR3 sequence reads: CASSSDRGLTSGQETQYF. In DNA form, the CDR3 reads TGTGCCAGTAGTTCGGACAGGGGGCTGACGAGCGGGCAAGAGACCCAGTACTTC.

The V and J genes are TRBV7-2 and TRBJ2-3; 12 bases line up with TRBD1. V lost 4 bases, J lost 2 bases, and 1 base stayed unmatched. This CDR3 is built from 15 residues. CDR1 is SGHTA and CDR2 is FQGNSA in the germline V gene. CDR3 loop: CASSWGQGATDTQYF. CDR3 bases: TGTGCCAGCAGCTGGGGACAGGGGGCCACAGATACGCAGTATTTT. The whole variable domain, filled in from reference TRBV7-2 and TRBJ2-3, reads GAGVSQSPSNKVTEKGKDVELRCDPISGHTALYWYRQSLGQGLEFLIYFQGNSAPDKSGLPSDRFSAERTGGSVSTLTIQRTQQEDSAVYLCASSWGQGATDTQYFGPGTRLTVL.

The V and J genes are TRBV5-1 and TRBJ2-7, with D possibly TRBD1 on 5 matching bases. Germline CDR1 SGHRS, CDR2 YFSETQ. The CDR3 totals 13 residues. V dropped 0 bases and J dropped 3 bases, with 7 bases sitting between them. In nucleotides, the CDR3 is TGCGCCAGCAGCTTGGCCAGGGACTACGAGCAGTACTTC. The encoded protein is CASSLARDYEQYF.

This clone has only one observation. The chain links TRBV5-1 to TRBJ1-5; the match to TRBD1 covers 8 bases. The V and J ends lost 3 bases and 7 bases, in that order; junction bases with no gene match: 9. The CDR3 is 15 amino acids. Germline V gene lookup returns CDR1 SGHRS and CDR2 YFSETQ. CDR3 DNA: TGCGCCAGCAGCTCCGGACAGGGAAAGGGACAGCCCCAGCATTTT. This sequence encodes CASSSGQGKGQPQHF. The full variable domain, rest sourced from reference TRBV5-1 and TRBJ1-5, is KAGVTQTPRYLIKTRGQQVTLSCSPISGHRSVSWYQQTPGQGLQFLFEYFSETQRNKGNFPGRFSGRQFSNSRSEMNVSTLELGDSALYLCASSSGQGKGQPQHFGDGTRLSIL.

The rearrangement uses TRBV4-3 and TRBJ1-2; D is unresolved. This CDR3 region has 16 residues. V was shortened by 1 base and J by 6 bases, with 18 bases between the two germline ends. Germline V gives CDR1 LGHNA, CDR2 YSLEER. For the CDR3, the DNA is TGCGCCAGCAGCCAAGTTTATACCAAAGAAAGGGATGGCTACACCTTC. This codes for CASSQVYTKERDGYTF.

This clone has a single count. The genes are TRBV29-1 and TRBJ2-7, with 11 nucleotides matching TRBD1. The CDR3 has 12 amino acids. The ends lost 6 bases at V and 5 bases at J; junction bases unmatched: 3. Germline V gene data show CDR1 as SQVTM and CDR2 as ANQGSEA. CDR3: CSVAGQGDEQYF. DNA of the CDR3: TGCAGCGTAGCGGGACAGGGGGACGAGCAGTACTTC.

The V gene is TRBV4-1, the J gene TRBJ2-3; 8 bases agree with TRBD2. The ends lost 2 bases at V and 3 bases at J; junction bases unmatched: 19. The CDR3 sequence is 20 residues long. CDR1 is MGHRA and CDR2 is YSYEKL in the germline V gene. The CDR3 loop is CASSQPTLGNKRGPTDTQYF. CDR3 coding DNA: TGCGCCAGCAGCCAACCTACCCTTGGAAATAAGCGGGGGCCTACAGATACGCAGTATTTT.

The chain combines TRBV11-2 with TRBJ2-2, with D perhaps matching TRBD1 (5 bases). This CDR3 has 14 amino acids. The V and J ends lost 1 base and 6 bases respectively, with 9 bases between them. Germline V gene lookup returns CDR1 SGHAT and CDR2 FQNNGV. The CDR3 reads CASSLVWGSGELFF. As DNA, the CDR3 is TGTGCCAGCAGCTTAGTGTGGGGCTCCGGGGAGCTGTTTTTT. Combining the CDR3 with reference TRBV11-2 and TRBJ2-2 gives the whole variable domain EAGVAQSPRYKIIEKRQSVAFWCNPISGHATLYWYQQILGQGPKLLIQFQNNGVVDDSQLPKDRFSAERLKGVDSTLKIQPAKLEDSAVYLCASSLVWGSGELFFGEGSRLTVL.

The gene calls are TRBV9 and TRBJ2-3; D could derive from TRBD1 or TRBD2 (5 bases each). CDR3 length: 15 amino acids. Germline values: CDR1 SGDLS, CDR2 YYNGEE. V was clipped by 2 bases and J by 6 bases, with 16 bases between them. CDR3 nucleotides: TGTGCCAGCAGCGTGGGGACGAAAAATTCGGATACGCAGTATTTT. Its translation is CASSVGTKNSDTQYF.

In this sample, this clone turned up a few times. One junction end does not reproduce the germline sequence, and a read error may be involved. The gene calls are TRBV19 and TRBJ2-2; 9 nucleotides line up with TRBD2. This CDR3 comprises 14 residues. CDR1 LNHDA and CDR2 SQIVND come from the germline V gene (reference sequence). The DNA of the CDR3 is TGTGCCAGTAGGATAGCGGGGGAAACCGGGGAGCTGTTTTTT. Its protein product is CASRIAGETGELFF.

The chain recombines TRBV5-4 with TRBJ2-3; 8 nucleotides match TRBD1. Per the germline V gene, CDR1 is SGHNT and CDR2 is YYREEE (reference sequence). The ends lost 4 bases at V and 9 bases at J; junction bases unmatched: 19. The CDR3 loop spans 17 amino acids. Here the CDR3 DNA reads TGTGCCAGCAGCCCCAACCCTAGGACAGGGCTGAGAGAAACGCAGTATTTT. Protein sequence: CASSPNPRTGLRETQYF.

The genes are TRBV29-1 and TRBJ2-6; TRBD1 might be the D (6 bases). The CDR3 totals 16 residues. CDR1 is SQVTM, CDR2 ANQGSEA, per germline. The V end was cut by 4 bases, the J end by 3 bases, with 16 bases between. DNA for the CDR3: TGCAGCGTTGTGAGCAGGGGAAGAGGTGGGGCCAACGTCCTGACTTTC. It yields the protein CSVVSRGRGGANVLTF.